This T cell receptor beta chain was captured in a study of neurological immune-mediated disorders (dated by TCRdb to 2018 to 2020). Study-level background: Among the 35 or so multiple sclerosis patients, relapsing-remitting MS was present in about 31 and secondary progressive MS was present in 3. Alongside PBMC samples, the set of around 99 TCR-beta libraries contained longitudinal samples, technical triplicates, and paired CD4+ and CD8+ T-cell subsets that had been sorted. Of the approximately 68 subjects in the cohort, some 15 were HAM/TSP patients, some 34 were multiple sclerosis patients, and approximately 20 were healthy controls. Using UMI-based sequencing, the study compared peripheral blood TCR-beta repertoires from patients with HTLV-I-associated myelopathy (HAM/TSP), patients with multiple sclerosis, and healthy controls.

cDNA was synthesized by template-switch 5'RACE using a primer carrying a 10-nucleotide random unique molecular identifier by which each TCR transcript was tagged. Every sequencing run covered 15-18 subjects and yielded more than 160 million TCR-beta sequences. Total RNA was extracted with the RNeasy kit. TCR-beta VDJ regions were amplified with primers for the TCR constant region and the 5'RACE anchor, using the KAPA Real-time Library Amplification kit. Sample indexes and Illumina adaptors were added in a first PCR, after which library yield was increased in a second PCR. After Ampure bead purification, the roughly 650 bp TCR product was size-selected on a 2% E-gel SizeSelection system. Before pooling, libraries had their quality checked on a Bioanalyzer, their concentration measured with Qubit, and their quantity determined with the Kapa Library Quantification kit. Libraries were sequenced paired-end 2 x 150 bp on an Illumina HiSeq 2500. To increase sequence diversity, roughly 24-31% phiX was spiked into each library pool. The authors' pipeline ran thus. The quality-filtered reads were processed with the UMI-based MiGEC pipeline, whose error correction step removed more than 90% of the raw TCR sequences. IMGT germline references were used for alignment of VDJ genes, and clonotypes were defined by a unique CDR3 amino acid sequence together with V-J genes. VDJtools evaluated clonal expansion, Shannon diversity and CDR3 relatedness (CalcPairwiseDistances, ClusterSamples); CLCbio workbench built phylogenetic trees. Using coefficient-of-variation modelling across technical triplicates, the study counted a clone as expanded if it had at least 8 unique UMIs. TCRdb's own reprocessing of the public reads used fastp at Q25 and MiXCR and kept productive beta chains. All rows with the same CDR3 protein become a single entry with the most common DNA and genes. TCRdb, not the authors, supplied the V and J calls. The sample table records some 65,000 distinct CDR3 sequences; around 4% of these occur just once. Around 2.6% of the sample is taken by the ten largest.

Libraries from unsorted PBMCs were made from 2 million PBMCs kept in RNAlater at -80 degrees C until RNA extraction. The multiple sclerosis patients were enrolled in a US clinical protocol that used magnetic resonance imaging to evaluate disease progression. PBMCs were separated from peripheral blood using Ficoll-Hypaque density gradient centrifugation and then cryopreserved in liquid nitrogen. This clonotype was recorded at least ten times. No cognate antigen has been identified for it. No much larger clone exists at a distance of one base, and base qualities are not known. Here is what the overall study found, with its caveats: TCR clonal expansion was highest in HAM/TSP patients and lowest in MS patients, with MS patients falling below even healthy controls. Repertoires from 18 of 34 MS patients were grouped by phylogenetic analysis into a cluster of related CDR3 sequences, suggesting a possible repertoire-level signature. The MS cluster showed no association with clinical or MRI features, and the authors stated that larger cohorts are needed. Expanded clones from different subjects shared no identical CDR3 amino acid sequences, which suggests that TCR-beta repertoires were private in all groups.

Trimming takes 1 base from V and 0 bases from J, and the germline ends sit 12 bases apart. The germline V gene (reference sequence) supplies CDR1 LGHDT and CDR2 YNNKEL. There are 16 amino acids in the CDR3, from cysteine to phenylalanine inclusive. Of the read, only the CDR3 DNA is kept; its 48 bases are in frame from base 1. The sample comprised PBMCs. The receptor was derived from a man aged 45-65 years with multiple sclerosis. The chain was built from TRBV3-1 and TRBJ1-1; the D gene is not confidently resolved. The nucleotides are TGTGCCAGCAGCCAAGCTTGGGCGAGGGTGAACACTGAAGCTTTCTTT. The encoded protein is CASSQAWARVNTEAFF.